Following are 32 T cell receptor beta chains from one sample sequenced in a study of control samples from healthy donors and cancer patients. Sequenced by immunoSEQ multiplex PCR; TCRdb stores in-frame clones only, minus some. Across approximately 190,000 clones, the top ten clones capture roughly 2% of the sample. The sequencing sample was made of blood. The receptors come from a woman aged 30 to 39 in good health.

Note on this clone: One end of the junction varies from germline; a read error may be responsible. This rearrangement joins TRBV2 to TRBJ1-2; weak D call: TRBD1 (6 bases). The CDR3 has 15 amino acids. The germline CDR1 and CDR2 sequences are SNHLY and FYNNEI. The CDR3, as DNA: TGTGCCAGCAGGGAAGGACAGAGCCCGAACTATGGCTACACCTTC. This translates into CASREGQSPNYGYTF.

V and J are TRBV19 and TRBJ1-1; 7 bases fit TRBD1. V dropped 3 bases and J dropped 6; count of bases not matched to a gene: 10. Germline CDR1 LNHDA, CDR2 SQIVND (reference sequence). The CDR3 is 15 residues long. Written as DNA, the CDR3 is TGTGCCAGTAGTATTTTGTTGACAGGGCGAGCTGAAGCTTTCTTT. Residues: CASSILLTGRAEAFF.

The chain employs TRBV18 and TRBJ2-4; 8 positions match TRBD1. Germline trimming cut 3 bases from V and 9 bases from J; bases unmatched to any gene: 19. Germline lookup yields CDR1 KGHSH and CDR2 LQKENI. This CDR3 has 18 amino acids. CDR3 region: CASSPFAAGGEGSGIQYF. CDR3 coding DNA: TGTGCCAGCTCACCCTTCGCTGCAGGGGGCGAGGGGTCAGGCATTCAGTACTTC.

The rearrangement uses TRBV9 and TRBJ1-6; no clear D gene. Germline CDR1 is SGDLS and CDR2 is YYNGEE. The V end was cut by 0 bases, the J end by 7 bases, with 8 bases between. The CDR3 extends over 14 amino acids. The CDR3 DNA reads TGTGCCAGCAGCGTAGGGTCGCTGAATTCACCCCTCCACTTT. It encodes CASSVGSLNSPLHF.

The rearrangement links TRBV19 to TRBJ1-2; D is perhaps TRBD1 (6 bases). Germline V CDR1 and CDR2: LNHDA, SQIVND (reference sequence). This CDR3 contains 14 residues. Trimming cost V 7 bases and J 10 bases, with 22 bases left between them. The CDR3 loop is CASTIGRGARIYTF. The CDR3 bases are TGTGCCAGTACCATCGGGCGGGGGGCGCGAATCTACACCTTC.

The chain combines TRBV7-9 with TRBJ1-2, with D possibly being TRBD1 (5 bases). The CDR3 has 14 amino acids. Per germline, CDR1 SEHNR and CDR2 FQNEAQ (reference sequence). Deletions cut 3 bases from V and 5 bases from J, with 13 bases between. This CDR3 reads CASSFSTDFYGYTF. In nucleotides, the CDR3 is TGTGCCAGCAGCTTCTCGACAGATTTTTATGGCTACACCTTC.

The chain is built from TRBV18 and TRBJ2-5, with 10 bases fitting TRBD2. Germline loops: CDR1 KGHSH, CDR2 LQKENI. The CDR3 is 15 amino acids. V dropped 1 base and J dropped 5; count of bases not matched to a gene: 4. CDR3 residues: CASSPQQAGGETQYF. Written as DNA, the CDR3 is TGTGCCAGCTCACCACAGCAAGCGGGAGGGGAGACCCAGTACTTC.

This sequence joins TRBV5-6 and TRBJ1-1; the D gene is possibly TRBD1 (5 bases). Germline V gene lookup returns CDR1 SGHDT and CDR2 YYEEEE. This CDR3 has 11 amino acids. The germline V and J ends were trimmed by 3 bases and 8 bases, with 8 bases remaining between them. The CDR3 loop is CASSYNREAFF. As DNA, the CDR3 is TGTGCCAGCAGCTATAACAGGGAAGCTTTCTTT.

V is TRBV4-3 and J is TRBJ1-4, with D unresolved. This CDR3 contains 15 residues. The V end lost 4 bases, the J end lost 0 bases, and 9 bases lay between the germline ends. CDR1 is LGHNA and CDR2 is YSLEER in the germline V gene. The CDR3: CASSPRSTTNEKLFF. CDR3 in DNA: TGCGCCAGCAGCCCCCGGAGTACAACTAATGAAAAACTGTTTTTT.

The CDR3 loop is CASSLGWGLNTEAFF. CDR3 nucleotide sequence: TGTGCCAGCAGCTTAGGATGGGGATTGAACACTGAAGCTTTCTTT. The rearrangement uses TRBV7-9 and TRBJ1-1; D call uncertain. The CDR3 runs 15 residues. V was trimmed by 1 base and J by 0 bases, leaving 9 bases between them. Germline CDR1 and CDR2: SEHNR and FQNEAQ (reference sequence).

The V call is TRBV7-2, the J call TRBJ2-2; no firm D call. CDR3 length equals 15 residues. Germline values: CDR1 SGHTA, CDR2 FQGNSA. Deletions cut 3 bases from V and 1 base from J, with 9 bases between. CDR3 DNA sequence: TGTGCCAGCAGCTTTCGGTCCCAGAACACCGGGGAGCTGTTTTTT. The encoded protein is CASSFRSQNTGELFF.

V gene TRBV7-3 combines with J gene TRBJ2-1; TRBD2 aligns across 7 bases. This CDR3 is 15 amino acids long. Germline V gives CDR1 SGHTA, CDR2 FQGTGA. The V gene end was trimmed by 5 bases and the J gene end by 6 bases; junction bases not matched to a gene: 10. The CDR3 reads CASSLVGGGINEQFF. CDR3 DNA: TGTGCCAGCAGCCTTGTGGGCGGGGGTATCAATGAGCAGTTCTTC.

J is TRBJ2-4 and V is TRBV2; D not resolved. The V and J ends lost 3 bases and 1 base respectively, with 7 bases between them. Looked up from germline, CDR1 is SNHLY and CDR2 is FYNNEI. The CDR3 has 14 amino acids. In DNA form, the CDR3 reads TGTGCCAGCAGTGATGGAACGGCCAAAAACATTCAGTACTTC. Translation gives CASSDGTAKNIQYF.

This chain's CDR3 is CASRFVSGGATNEQFF. DNA of the CDR3: TGTGCCAGCCGTTTTGTCAGCGGGGGGGCCACCAATGAGCAGTTCTTC. The chain recombines TRBV6-2 or TRBV6-3 with TRBJ2-1; TRBD2 aligns across 10 bases. With 8 bases clipped from V and 6 bases from J, the junction kept 13 bases outside the gene matches. The germline V gene has CDR1 MNHEY and CDR2 SVGEGT. The CDR3 runs 16 residues.

The gene calls are TRBV19 and TRBJ1-2, with 8 bases aligning to TRBD1. V lost 6 bases, J lost 5 bases, and 8 bases stayed unmatched. This CDR3 comprises 14 residues. The germline V gene has CDR1 LNHDA and CDR2 SQIVND (reference sequence). The DNA of the CDR3 is TGTGCCAGTAGCAGGACAGGGCCAACTTATGGCTACACCTTC. Its translation is CASSRTGPTYGYTF.

Remarks on this clone: One end of the junction does not line up with germline, which may come from a read error. The chain couples TRBV5-6 to TRBJ1-5; TRBD1 agrees at 9 bases. From germline, CDR1 is SGHDT and CDR2 YYEEEE. The CDR3 length is 16 residues. CDR3 sequence reads: CASTLSGQGLNQPQHF. CDR3 DNA sequence: TGTGCCAGCACCTTGTCGGGACAGGGTTTGAATCAGCCCCAGCATTTT.

This rearrangement joins TRBV23-1 to TRBJ1-2, with D tentatively TRBD1 (6 bases). TRBV23-1 is an ORF, with its function uncertain. This CDR3 contains 13 residues. V lost 7 bases, J lost 4 bases, and 13 bases lay in between. The CDR3 DNA is TGCGCCAGCACTGGGGGGGGCTTCTATGGCTACACCTTC. Encoded protein: CASTGGGFYGYTF.

The chain recombines TRBV7-9 with TRBJ2-1; D not resolved. The germline V gene encodes CDR1 SEHNR and CDR2 FQNEAQ (reference sequence). Trimming removed 1 base from V and 5 bases from J, with 3 bases in between. The CDR3 length is 12 residues. The CDR3: CASSLGNNEQFF. The CDR3 bases are TGTGCCAGCAGCTTAGGCAACAATGAGCAGTTCTTC.

The chain uses TRBV5-1 and TRBJ2-1; tentatively, D is TRBD1 or TRBD2 (5 bases each). CDR3 size: 12 residues. Germline V CDR1 and CDR2: SGHRS, YFSETQ. V lost 0 bases and J 8 bases, leaving 6 bases between the germline ends. The DNA of the CDR3 is TGCGCCAGCAGCTTGGGGGGGTATGAGCAGTTCTTC. Translated, it gives CASSLGGYEQFF.

This chain links TRBV7-2 with TRBJ2-3; 9 nucleotides match TRBD2. The CDR3 sequence is 16 residues long. V lost 3 bases, J lost 2 bases, and 6 bases stayed unmatched. CDR1 and CDR2 (germline): SGHTA, FQGNSA. The CDR3 sequence is CASSLRRGGSTDTQYF. For the CDR3, the DNA is TGTGCCAGCAGCTTGAGGCGGGGGGGATCCACAGATACGCAGTATTTT.

V usage is TRBV19 and J usage is TRBJ2-3; 11 bases agree with TRBD2. The germline CDR1 and CDR2 sequences are LNHDA and SQIVND (reference sequence). The CDR3 is 16 amino acids. The J segment lost 5 bases and the V segment lost 6 bases, leaving 10 bases of the junction unmatched. CDR3: CASRRYSGGAGDTQYF. CDR3 sequence (DNA): TGTGCCAGTAGACGATATAGCGGGGGGGCGGGAGATACGCAGTATTTT.

The chain combines TRBV19 with TRBJ1-2; the D is unclear. The CDR3 spans 12 residues. The V end lost 6 bases, the J end lost 1 base, and 6 bases lay between the germline ends. Germline V gives CDR1 LNHDA, CDR2 SQIVND (reference sequence). CDR3 DNA sequence: TGTGCCAGTAGGACGTTTAACTATGGCTACACCTTC. It is translated as CASRTFNYGYTF.

The V call is TRBV7-2, the J call TRBJ2-2, with D perhaps assigned TRBD1 or TRBD2 (5 bases each). This CDR3 region has 16 residues. V gave up 3 bases and J gave up 4 bases, with 15 bases separating them. Per germline, CDR1 SGHTA and CDR2 FQGNSA. The CDR3 is CASSFYRGRPTGELFF. For the CDR3, the DNA is TGTGCCAGCAGCTTCTACCGGGGCAGGCCCACCGGGGAGCTGTTTTTT. The entire variable domain, with the rest obtained from reference TRBV7-2 and TRBJ2-2, is as follows: GAGVSQSPSNKVTEKGKDVELRCDPISGHTALYWYRQSLGQGLEFLIYFQGNSAPDKSGLPSDRFSAERTGGSVSTLTIQRTQQEDSAVYLCASSFYRGRPTGELFFGEGSRLTVL.

The genes are TRBV2 and TRBJ2-7; possible D gene TRBD1, 5 bases. With 4 bases removed from V and 5 bases from J, the gap between germline ends came to 6 bases. This CDR3 is 11 amino acids long. Per germline, CDR1 SNHLY and CDR2 FYNNEI. The CDR3 DNA sequence: TGTGCCAGCAGTGCAGGGAACGAGCAGTACTTC. Protein: CASSAGNEQYF.

The V gene is TRBV28, the J gene TRBJ2-1; TRBD1 matches 8 bases. Germline V gene data show CDR1 as MDHEN and CDR2 as SYDVKM. The V and J ends lost 6 bases and 6 bases, in that order; junction bases with no gene match: 16. The CDR3 totals 17 residues. CDR3 region: CASSRPWGQVRGNEQFF. In DNA, the CDR3 is TGTGCCAGCAGCCGACCTTGGGGACAGGTGAGGGGCAATGAGCAGTTCTTC. Variable domain in full (rest from reference TRBV28 and TRBJ2-1): DVKVTQSSRYLVKRTGEKVFLECVQDMDHENMFWYRQDPGLGLRLIYFSYDVKMKEKGDIPEGYSVSREKKERFSLILESASTNQTSMYLCASSRPWGQVRGNEQFFGPGTRLTVL.

The chain employs TRBV29-1 and TRBJ2-3, with TRBD1 matching 7 bases. V trimming: 3 bases; J trimming: 4 bases; junction bases outside the gene matches: 4. Germline CDR1 reads SQVTM; CDR2 reads ANQGSEA. This CDR3 is built from 13 residues. The CDR3 loop is CSVDRGFSDTQYF. The CDR3 DNA reads TGCAGCGTTGACAGGGGGTTTTCAGATACGCAGTATTTT.

The chain is built from TRBV10-2 and TRBJ2-2, with 7 bases matching TRBD1. The CDR3 is 12 amino acids. The J segment lost 7 bases and the V segment lost 6 bases, leaving 2 bases of the junction unmatched. Looked up from germline, CDR1 is WSHSY and CDR2 is SAAADI. Here the CDR3 DNA reads TGCGCCAGCAGCCCAGGGGGCGGGGAGCTGTTTTTT. Its protein product is CASSPGGGELFF.

The V call is TRBV6-5, the J call TRBJ1-6; a possible D gene is TRBD1 (5 bases). The CDR3 is 14 residues long. Germline V gene sequence: CDR1 MNHEY, CDR2 SVGAGI. Trimming pared 6 bases from V and 10 bases from J, leaving 16 bases between. The CDR3 DNA is TGTGCCAGCAGGCTGCAGGGAAGCGACTCACCCCTCCACTTT. Translating it yields CASRLQGSDSPLHF.

The chain joins TRBV5-1 to TRBJ2-3; D tentatively reads TRBD1 or TRBD2 (5 bases each). Trimming pared 4 bases from V and 0 bases from J, leaving 6 bases between. Per germline, CDR1 SGHRS and CDR2 YFSETQ. The CDR3 sequence is 13 residues long. The CDR3 sequence is CASSRDSTDTQYF. CDR3 sequence (DNA): TGCGCCAGCAGCCGGGACAGCACAGATACGCAGTATTTT. Together with reference TRBV5-1 and TRBJ2-3, the CDR3 gives the full variable domain: KAGVTQTPRYLIKTRGQQVTLSCSPISGHRSVSWYQQTPGQGLQFLFEYFSETQRNKGNFPGRFSGRQFSNSRSEMNVSTLELGDSALYLCASSRDSTDTQYFGPGTRLTVL.

The DNA for the CDR3 is TGTGCCAGCAGCAAAAGACAGGGGGCTTATAATTCACCCCTCCACTTT. Translated: CASSKRQGAYNSPLHF. The chain joins TRBV21-1 to TRBJ1-6; the DNA was not compared with TRBD1, the D call given in the table. TRBV21-1 represents a pseudogene. There are 16 residues in the CDR3.

The chain is built from TRBV5-1 and TRBJ1-2, with D tentatively TRBD1 (6 bases). Trimming stripped 5 bases from V and 5 bases from J, with 28 bases between. The CDR3 is 18 amino acids. Germline lookup yields CDR1 SGHRS and CDR2 YFSETQ. In nucleotides, the CDR3 is TGCGCCAGCAGTCCCCATGGCTACAGGGAACTCCTTTATTATGGCTACACCTTC. Protein product: CASSPHGYRELLYYGYTF.

The chain uses TRBV4-2 and TRBJ2-7; perhaps TRBD1 as D (6 bases). Trimming took off 5 bases at V and 4 bases at J, with 9 bases between the two ends. Germline values: CDR1 LGHNA, CDR2 YNFKEQ. This CDR3 has 12 residues. This CDR3 reads CASSAGQYEQYF. CDR3 nucleotides: TGTGCCAGCAGCGCTGGACAGTACGAGCAGTACTTC.